These 32 T cell receptor beta chains came from one sample sequenced in a study of post-analysis software for immune sequencing data. The antigens for these receptors are not known. Study-level findings and limits: When patients were compared with controls, 4 or 5 TRBV segments were more frequent, TRBV5-6, TRBV5-1 and TRBV20-1 among them.

Sequencing libraries made from TCR beta cDNA carried unique molecular identifiers. Via MiXCR, TCRdb re-called the PCR reads, giving one row per CDR3 protein. The sample contains 380,000 or so distinct CDR3 sequences, roughly 35% of which appear only once. The sequenced material came from blood. These receptors were taken from a girl between 10 and 17 years old with multiple sclerosis.

The chain links TRBV10-3 to TRBJ2-1; no clear D gene. The germline CDR1 and CDR2 sequences are ENHRY and SYGVKD. The ends were cut back, 4 bases at V and 3 bases at J, with 7 bases in the middle. CDR3 length: 13 residues. DNA of the CDR3: TGTGCCATCAGTGCCCCTAACTACAATGAGCAGTTCTTC. Translating gives CAISAPNYNEQFF.

This rearrangement joins TRBV2 to TRBJ2-7; no definite D call. The CDR3 extends over 13 amino acids. Between the trimmed V and J ends, which lost 5 bases and 1 base, there was a span of 9 bases. CDR1 is SNHLY and CDR2 is FYNNEI in the germline V gene. CDR3 in DNA: TGTGCCAGCAGTCCAACAGTTTCCTACGAGCAGTACTTC. This codes for CASSPTVSYEQYF. Drawing the rest from reference TRBV2 and TRBJ2-7, the complete variable domain is EPEVTQTPSHQVTQMGQEVILRCVPISNHLYFYWYRQILGQKVEFLVSFYNNEISEKSEIFDDQFSVERPDGSNFTLKIRSTKLEDSAMYFCASSPTVSYEQYFGPGTRLTVT.

The V and J genes are TRBV9 and TRBJ2-7, with 11 nucleotides matching TRBD1. Trimming removed 0 bases from V and 5 bases from J; junction bases left unmatched: 4. Germline V CDR1 and CDR2: SGDLS, YYNGEE. The CDR3 is made up of 15 amino acids. CDR3 DNA: TGTGCCAGCAGCGTAGTCAGGACAGGGGGCCACGAGCAGTACTTC. This codes for CASSVVRTGGHEQYF.

On this clonotype itself: Germline and junction disagree at one end, which may indicate a read error. Written as DNA, the CDR3 is TGTGCCAGCGGTTATTCGTCGGGACAGATAAATTCACCCCTCCACTTT. This encodes CASGYSSGQINSPLHF. The chain carries TRBV6-5 and TRBJ1-6, with TRBD1 matching over 7 bases. This CDR3 region has 16 residues. Germline V gives CDR1 MNHEY, CDR2 SVGAGI.

The chain carries TRBV7-6 and TRBJ2-2, with TRBD1 matching over 9 bases. Germline trimming cut 7 bases from V and 7 bases from J; bases unmatched to any gene: 10. Germline values: CDR1 SGHVS, CDR2 FNYEAQ. The CDR3 contains 15 residues. The CDR3: CASTPTGGAGGELFF. The CDR3 DNA is TGTGCCAGCACCCCTACAGGGGGCGCCGGCGGGGAGCTGTTTTTT.

V is TRBV5-6 and J is TRBJ2-7; tentatively, D is TRBD2 (5 bases). Trimming took 3 bases from V and 3 from J, leaving 28 bases between them. The CDR3 extends over 19 amino acids. The germline CDR1 and CDR2 sequences are SGHDT and YYEEEE. The CDR3 DNA reads TGTGCCAGCAGCTCAAAGTTACTTTGGGCGGGCCGCTCCTACTACGAGCAGTACTTC. Translated, it gives CASSSKLLWAGRSYYEQYF.

Here the CDR3 reads CASSYDRVNTEAFF. DNA for the CDR3: TGTGCCAGCAGTTACGACAGGGTAAACACTGAAGCTTTCTTT. The chain joins TRBV6-5 to TRBJ1-1; 7 positions agree with TRBD1. Trimming at V came to 2 bases and at J to 2 bases, leaving 2 bases not matched to a gene. The CDR3 contains 14 residues. Germline assignment: CDR1 MNHEY and CDR2 SVGAGI.

The chain joins TRBV7-9 to TRBJ1-6, with D unresolved. The CDR3 contains 13 residues. Between the trimmed V and J ends, which lost 4 bases and 9 bases, there was a span of 10 bases. The germline V gene encodes CDR1 SEHNR and CDR2 FQNEAQ (reference sequence). For the CDR3, the DNA is TGTGCCAGCAGCTCCGACCGTATTTCACCCCTCCACTTT. This translates into CASSSDRISPLHF.

This clonotype has ten or more counts. The chain has TRBV3-1 and TRBJ2-5; the D is unclear. Looked up from germline, CDR1 is LGHDT and CDR2 is YNNKEL (reference sequence). V was cut by 1 base and J by 4 bases, with 7 bases left in between. The CDR3 consists of 13 residues. The chain's CDR3 is CASSQGLAETQYF. The CDR3, as DNA: TGTGCCAGCAGCCAAGGCTTGGCAGAGACCCAGTACTTC.

This sequence joins TRBV5-1 and TRBJ2-3, with D tentatively TRBD2 (5 bases). Trimming stripped 4 bases from V and 2 bases from J, with 14 bases between. The CDR3 runs 15 residues. Germline values: CDR1 SGHRS, CDR2 YFSETQ. CDR3 region: CASSVGRLPTDTQYF. In DNA form, the CDR3 reads TGCGCCAGCAGCGTGGGTCGACTACCCACAGATACGCAGTATTTT.

The chain couples TRBV6-1 to TRBJ2-1, with 16 bases that match TRBD2. The CDR3 is made up of 18 amino acids. After removal of 3 bases from V and 0 bases from J, the junction contained 2 bases not matched to a gene. From germline, CDR1 is MNHNS and CDR2 SASEGT. Here the CDR3 reads CASSEGLAGGSSYNEQFF. As DNA, the CDR3 is TGTGCCAGCAGTGAGGGACTAGCGGGGGGGAGCTCCTACAATGAGCAGTTCTTC.

The gene calls are TRBV4-2 and TRBJ2-3; weak D call: TRBD2 (7 bases). The ends were cut back, 0 bases at V and 5 bases at J, with 18 bases in the middle. Germline-derived CDR1 and CDR2 are LGHNA and YNFKEQ. The CDR3 contains 17 residues. This chain's CDR3 is CASSQEGRGGAIDTQYF. The CDR3 nucleotides read TGTGCCAGCAGCCAAGAGGGGCGTGGGGGGGCCATAGATACGCAGTATTTT.

V usage is TRBV28 and J usage is TRBJ2-1; 7 nucleotides align to TRBD2. The V gene end was trimmed by 6 bases and the J gene end by 7 bases; junction bases not matched to a gene: 15. The CDR3 runs 16 residues. Germline-derived CDR1 and CDR2 are MDHEN and SYDVKM. The CDR3 DNA sequence: TGTGCCAGCAGGGAACCCGGACTAGGGGCCCTTAATGAGCAGTTCTTC. It specifies CASREPGLGALNEQFF.

The table lists this clonotype with a few counts. The V gene is TRBV11-2, the J gene TRBJ2-1, with D possibly being TRBD1 (5 bases). Trimming cost V 0 bases and J 2 bases, with 11 bases left between them. From germline, CDR1 is SGHAT and CDR2 FQNNGV. The CDR3 extends over 16 amino acids. The CDR3 loop reads CASSLEAGSTYNEQFF. The CDR3 DNA follows: TGTGCCAGCAGCTTAGAGGCAGGGTCAACCTACAATGAGCAGTTCTTC.

The genes are TRBV6-5 and TRBJ2-5; TRBD2 matches 13 bases. The V gene end was trimmed by 2 bases and the J gene end by 5 bases; junction bases not matched to a gene: 11. Looked up from germline, CDR1 is MNHEY and CDR2 is SVGAGI. The CDR3 has 18 residues. DNA of the CDR3: TGTGCCAGCAGTTACCCGATAACTAGCGGGGGGGCCCAGGAGACCCAGTACTTC. Translating gives CASSYPITSGGAQETQYF.

This clonotype has just a few counts. This sequence joins TRBV4-1 and TRBJ2-7; maybe TRBD1 (6 bases). The J call may be in error: the DNA end matches TRBJ2-5 better. Germline V gives CDR1 MGHRA, CDR2 YSYEKL. This CDR3 has 14 residues. CDR3 nucleotide sequence: TGCGCCAGCAGCCAAGGCCAGGGGAAAGAGACCCAGTACTTC. Its translation: CASSQGQGKETQYF.

The chain carries TRBV12-3 or TRBV12-4 and TRBJ1-6, with D unresolved. V was cut by 7 bases and J by 8 bases, with 15 bases left in between. The CDR3 is 14 amino acids. This CDR3 is CASKDLGFDSPLHF. The DNA of the CDR3 is TGTGCCAGCAAGGATTTAGGGTTTGATTCACCCCTCCACTTT.

The rearrangement joins TRBV10-2 to TRBJ1-2, with D unresolved. The CDR3 totals 15 residues. V was shortened by 4 bases and J by 8 bases, with 20 bases between the two germline ends. Germline V gives CDR1 WSHSY, CDR2 SAAADI. CDR3 sequence: CASSALQISSDGYTF. The CDR3 nucleotides read TGCGCCAGCAGTGCCTTACAAATCTCGTCTGACGGCTACACCTTC.

The chain links TRBV5-6 to TRBJ2-1; TRBD2 is a possible D gene (7 bases). The CDR3 runs to 15 residues. The germline V gene has CDR1 SGHDT and CDR2 YYEEEE. Trimming pared 0 bases from V and 7 bases from J, leaving 14 bases between. CDR3 coding DNA: TGTGCCAGCAGCTTGGTGGGGGGGCTGGGTAATGAGCAGTTCTTC. Translating it yields CASSLVGGLGNEQFF.

This clonotype was picked up one time. The rearrangement joins TRBV5-1 to TRBJ1-2; 7 bases map to TRBD1. Germline CDR1 SGHRS, CDR2 YFSETQ. J lost 2 bases, V lost 0 bases, and 4 bases had no gene match. The CDR3 has 15 residues. The CDR3: CASSLEHRGNYGYTF. CDR3 in DNA: TGCGCCAGCAGCTTGGAACACAGGGGAAACTATGGCTACACCTTC.

This clonotype turned up a few times. The chain links TRBV12-3 or TRBV12-4 to TRBJ1-2; D is unclear. CDR3 length: 14 residues. V was pared by 7 bases and J by 3 bases, with 15 bases between. The CDR3 loop is CASNLFPGDYGYTF. CDR3 coding DNA: TGTGCCAGCAATCTTTTCCCTGGAGACTATGGCTACACCTTC.

This chain uses TRBV7-9 with TRBJ1-2, with D perhaps TRBD1 (5 bases). This CDR3 comprises 15 residues. V was cut by 5 bases and J by 4 bases, with 17 bases left in between. Per the germline V gene, CDR1 is SEHNR and CDR2 is FQNEAQ (reference sequence). The CDR3 DNA reads as TGTGCCAGCAGCCCCTTCTCCGGGGCGTCCTATGGCTACACCTTC. Amino acid sequence: CASSPFSGASYGYTF.

This clonotype was detected a few times. The rearrangement uses TRBV12-3 or TRBV12-4 and TRBJ2-5; D remains ambiguous. This CDR3 spans 14 amino acids. Trimming removed 1 base from V and 1 base from J, with 7 bases in between. This CDR3 reads CASSLGLIQETQYF. The CDR3 DNA sequence: TGTGCCAGCAGTTTAGGGCTTATCCAAGAGACCCAGTACTTC.

V and J are TRBV10-3 and TRBJ1-5; no reliable D call. Germline V gene data show CDR1 as ENHRY and CDR2 as SYGVKD. CDR3 length: 13 amino acids. Trimming removed 0 bases from V and 8 bases from J, with 8 bases in between. Here the CDR3 DNA reads TGTGCCATCAGTGAGTCATTTCTGGAGCCCCAGCATTTT. This gives the protein CAISESFLEPQHF.

There are a few counts of this clonotype. This chain links TRBV20-1 with TRBJ2-3; D is ambiguous. The V end lost 3 bases, the J end lost 3 bases, and 10 bases lay between the germline ends. The CDR3 length is 13 residues. CDR1 is DFQATT, CDR2 SNEGSKA, per germline (reference sequence). The CDR3 DNA is TGCAGTGCTAGGATCGAGGTTACAGATACGCAGTATTTT. Its protein product is CSARIEVTDTQYF.

This clonotype occurred a few times. CDR3 residues: CASGPGAERQPQHF. The CDR3, as DNA: TGTGCCAGTGGTCCGGGAGCCGAGAGACAGCCCCAGCATTTT. V gene TRBV10-3 combines with J gene TRBJ1-5; D is unclear. This CDR3 is 14 amino acids long. The germline V gene encodes CDR1 ENHRY and CDR2 SYGVKD. With 10 bases removed from V and 7 bases from J, the gap between germline ends came to 20 bases.

The CDR3 DNA follows: TGCAGCGCCGCGAACCTCATTCCTGGCTACACCTTC. Its protein is CSAANLIPGYTF. V and J are TRBV29-1 and TRBJ1-2; no definite D call. The germline CDR1 and CDR2 sequences are SQVTM and ANQGSEA. Deletions cut 7 bases from V and 7 bases from J, with 16 bases between. The CDR3 has 12 residues.

J is TRBJ1-1 and V is TRBV19; weak D call: TRBD1 (6 bases). The CDR3 extends over 12 amino acids. Germline CDR1 is LNHDA and CDR2 is SQIVND (reference sequence). V was shortened by 7 bases and J by 2 bases, with 8 bases between the two germline ends. The CDR3 sequence: CASKDRNTEAFF. CDR3 in DNA: TGTGCCAGTAAGGACAGAAACACTGAAGCTTTCTTT.

The sample holds many counts of this clonotype. The chain is built from TRBV7-9 and TRBJ2-7, with 9 bases matching TRBD2. With 5 bases clipped from V and 4 bases from J, the junction kept 6 bases outside the gene matches. Looked up from germline, CDR1 is SEHNR and CDR2 is FQNEAQ (reference sequence). The CDR3 has 14 residues. The CDR3 DNA follows: TGTGCCAGCAGCGACAGCGGGGGGCCGTACGAGCAGTACTTC. As protein: CASSDSGGPYEQYF.

A remark on this clonotype: At one end, the junction sequence differs from germline, possibly due to a read error. The chain carries TRBV29-1 and TRBJ1-2; D unresolved. CDR3 length equals 11 residues. Germline CDR1 and CDR2: SQVTM and ANQGSEA. The CDR3 loop reads CNVELNYGYTF. DNA of the CDR3: TGCAACGTTGAGCTTAACTATGGCTACACCTTC. Complete variable domain (other parts from reference TRBV29-1 and TRBJ1-2): SAVISQKPSRDICQRGTSLTIQCQVDSQVTMMFWYRQQPGQSLTLIATANQGSEATYESGFVIDKFPISRPNLTFSTLTVSNMSPEDSSIYLCNVELNYGYTFGSGTRLTVV.

The sample holds a few counts of this clonotype. The V gene is TRBV7-8, the J gene TRBJ1-1; 10 positions agree with TRBD1. Germline V gives CDR1 SGHVS, CDR2 FQNEAQ. The ends lost 5 bases at V and 1 base at J; junction bases unmatched: 4. This CDR3 region has 15 residues. The CDR3 nucleotides read TGTGCCAGCAGCGGGGGGGACAGGGGGAACACTGAAGCTTTCTTT. Translating it yields CASSGGDRGNTEAFF.

The chain recombines TRBV5-1 with TRBJ2-3; the D gene could be TRBD1 or TRBD2 (5 bases each). The CDR3 is made up of 15 amino acids. V was pared by 3 bases and J by 3 bases, with 14 bases between. From germline, CDR1 is SGHRS and CDR2 YFSETQ. In DNA form, the CDR3 reads TGCGCCAGCAGCTCCGGGATGGGGGAAACAGATACGCAGTATTTT. The encoded protein is CASSSGMGETDTQYF.